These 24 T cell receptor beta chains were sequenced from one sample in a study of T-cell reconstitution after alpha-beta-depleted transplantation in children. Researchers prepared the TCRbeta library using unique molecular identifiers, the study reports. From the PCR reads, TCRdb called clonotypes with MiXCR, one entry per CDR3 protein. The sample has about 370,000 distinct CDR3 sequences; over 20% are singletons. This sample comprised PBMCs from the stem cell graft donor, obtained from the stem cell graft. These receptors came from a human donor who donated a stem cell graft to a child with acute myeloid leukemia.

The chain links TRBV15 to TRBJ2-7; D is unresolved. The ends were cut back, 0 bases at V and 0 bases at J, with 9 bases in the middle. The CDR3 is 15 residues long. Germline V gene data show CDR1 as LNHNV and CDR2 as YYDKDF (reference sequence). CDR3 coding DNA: TGTGCCACCAGCAGAGATAGCAGCACCTCCTACGAGCAGTACTTC. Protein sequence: CATSRDSSTSYEQYF.

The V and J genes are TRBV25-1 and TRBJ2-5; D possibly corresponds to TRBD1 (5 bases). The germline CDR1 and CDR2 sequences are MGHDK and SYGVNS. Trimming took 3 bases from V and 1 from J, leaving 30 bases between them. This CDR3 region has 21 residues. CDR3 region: CASSDRVAARTSSLAQETQYF. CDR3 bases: TGTGCCAGCAGTGATCGGGTCGCCGCACGGACATCCTCCCTCGCCCAAGAGACCCAGTACTTC. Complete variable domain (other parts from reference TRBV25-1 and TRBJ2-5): EADIYQTPRYLVIGTGKKITLECSQTMGHDKMYWYQQDPGMELHLIHYSYGVNSTEKGDLSSESTVSRIRTEHFPLTLESARPSHTSQYLCASSDRVAARTSSLAQETQYFGPGTRLLVL.

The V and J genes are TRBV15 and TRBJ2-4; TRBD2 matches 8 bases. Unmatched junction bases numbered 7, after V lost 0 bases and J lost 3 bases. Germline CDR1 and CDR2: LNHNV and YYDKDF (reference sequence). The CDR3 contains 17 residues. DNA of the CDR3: TGTGCCACCAGCAGAGATGGAAAGGCGGGAGGCAAAAACATTCAGTACTTC. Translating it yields CATSRDGKAGGKNIQYF.

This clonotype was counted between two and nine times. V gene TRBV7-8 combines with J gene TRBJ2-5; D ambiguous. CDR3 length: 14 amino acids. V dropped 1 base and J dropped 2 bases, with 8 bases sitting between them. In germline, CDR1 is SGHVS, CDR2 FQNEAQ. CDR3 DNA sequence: TGTGCCAGCAGCTTAGAGGCGGTTCAAGAGACCCAGTACTTC. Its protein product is CASSLEAVQETQYF.

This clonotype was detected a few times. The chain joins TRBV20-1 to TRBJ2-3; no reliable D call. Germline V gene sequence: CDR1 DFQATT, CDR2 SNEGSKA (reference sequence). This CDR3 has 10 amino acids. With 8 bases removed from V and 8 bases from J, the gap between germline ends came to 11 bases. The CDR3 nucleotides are TGCAGTCCCCCCGTGGGTACGCAGTATTTT. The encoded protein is CSPPVGTQYF.

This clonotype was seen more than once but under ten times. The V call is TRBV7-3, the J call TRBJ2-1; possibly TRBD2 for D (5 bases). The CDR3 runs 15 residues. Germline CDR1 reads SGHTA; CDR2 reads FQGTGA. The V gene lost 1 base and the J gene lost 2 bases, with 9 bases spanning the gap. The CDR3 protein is CASSLSGLTYNEQFF. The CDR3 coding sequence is TGTGCCAGCAGCTTAAGCGGGCTCACCTACAATGAGCAGTTCTTC.

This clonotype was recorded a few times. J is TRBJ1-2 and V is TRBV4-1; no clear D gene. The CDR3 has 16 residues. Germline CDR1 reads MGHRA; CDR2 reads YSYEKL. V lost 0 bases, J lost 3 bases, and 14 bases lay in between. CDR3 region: CASSQDGAGTYYGYTF. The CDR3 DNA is TGCGCCAGCAGCCAAGACGGCGCTGGAACGTACTATGGCTACACCTTC.

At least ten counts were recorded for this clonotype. CDR3 in DNA: TGCGCCAGCAGTGAGAACACGGATCAGCCCCAGCATTTT. Translated, it gives CASSENTDQPQHF. V is TRBV10-1 and J is TRBJ1-5; D gene uncertain. The V gene lost 2 bases and the J gene lost 5 bases, with 7 bases spanning the gap. CDR1 is WNHNN, CDR2 SYGVQD, per germline (reference sequence). This CDR3 spans 13 amino acids.

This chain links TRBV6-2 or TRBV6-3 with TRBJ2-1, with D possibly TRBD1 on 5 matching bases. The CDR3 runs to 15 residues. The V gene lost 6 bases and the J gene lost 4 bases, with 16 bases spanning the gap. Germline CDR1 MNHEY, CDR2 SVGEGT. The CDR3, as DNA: TGTGCCAGCAGGGAAGACAGAGCCTTATACAATGAGCAGTTCTTC. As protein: CASREDRALYNEQFF.

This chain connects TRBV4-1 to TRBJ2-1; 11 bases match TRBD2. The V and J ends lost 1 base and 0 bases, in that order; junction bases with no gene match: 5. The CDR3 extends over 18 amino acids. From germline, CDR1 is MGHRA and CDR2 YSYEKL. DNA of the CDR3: TGCGCCAGCAGCCAAGGTTTAGCGGGAGGGCCCTCCTACAATGAGCAGTTCTTC. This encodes CASSQGLAGGPSYNEQFF.

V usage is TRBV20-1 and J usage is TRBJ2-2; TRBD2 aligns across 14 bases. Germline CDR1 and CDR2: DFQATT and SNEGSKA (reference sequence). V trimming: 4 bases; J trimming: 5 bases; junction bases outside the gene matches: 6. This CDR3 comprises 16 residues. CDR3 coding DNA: TGCAGTGCTACCGGGACTAGCGGGAGAGGAACCGGGGAGCTGTTTTTT. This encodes CSATGTSGRGTGELFF.

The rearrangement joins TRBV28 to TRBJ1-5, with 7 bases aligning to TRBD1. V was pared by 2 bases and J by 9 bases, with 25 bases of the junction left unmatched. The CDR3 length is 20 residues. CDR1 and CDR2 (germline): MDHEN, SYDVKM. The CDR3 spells CASSLRQGTQSVEGSSPQHF. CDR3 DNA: TGTGCCAGCAGTTTACGACAGGGCACTCAATCAGTGGAGGGTTCATCGCCCCAGCATTTT.

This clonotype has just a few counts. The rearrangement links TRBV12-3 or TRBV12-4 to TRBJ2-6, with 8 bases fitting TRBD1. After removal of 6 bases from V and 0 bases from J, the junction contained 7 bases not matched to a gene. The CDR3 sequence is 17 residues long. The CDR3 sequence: CASRPDRGNSGANVLTF. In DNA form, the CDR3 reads TGTGCCAGCAGACCCGACAGGGGAAACTCTGGGGCCAACGTCCTGACTTTC.

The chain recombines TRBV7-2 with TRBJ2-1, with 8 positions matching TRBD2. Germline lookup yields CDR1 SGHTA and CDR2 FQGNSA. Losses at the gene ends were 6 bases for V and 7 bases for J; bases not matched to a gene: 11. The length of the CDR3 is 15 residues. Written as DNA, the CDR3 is TGTGCCAGCAGTCCTCCCGGGACTAGGGGTAATGAGCAGTTCTTC. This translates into CASSPPGTRGNEQFF.

CDR3 in amino acids: CSARPGGLDTGELFF. Here the CDR3 DNA reads TGCAGTGCTAGACCAGGGGGCTTGGACACCGGGGAGCTGTTTTTT. This chain joins TRBV20-1 and TRBJ2-2; 8 bases align to TRBD1. The germline gives CDR1 DFQATT, CDR2 SNEGSKA (reference sequence). The junction had 5 bases not matched to a gene; V was cut back by 2 bases and J by 3 bases. This CDR3 spans 15 amino acids.

The DNA of the CDR3 is TGTGCCAGCAGTTACGCGACTAGCGCGGCCCAGTACTTC. Its protein product is CASSYATSAAQYF. V usage is TRBV6-5 and J usage is TRBJ2-5; 8 nucleotides line up with TRBD2. The germline gives CDR1 MNHEY, CDR2 SVGAGI. With 2 bases clipped from V and 9 bases from J, the junction kept 5 bases outside the gene matches. This CDR3 has 13 residues.

CDR3 protein: CASSDRGGHGYTF. Written as DNA, the CDR3 is TGTGCCAGCAGTGACCGAGGGGGGCATGGCTACACCTTC. The chain employs TRBV6-1 and TRBJ1-2; tentatively, D is TRBD1 (6 bases). This CDR3 spans 13 amino acids. CDR1 is MNHNS, CDR2 SASEGT, per germline. Between the trimmed V and J ends, which lost 3 bases and 6 bases, there was a span of 11 bases.

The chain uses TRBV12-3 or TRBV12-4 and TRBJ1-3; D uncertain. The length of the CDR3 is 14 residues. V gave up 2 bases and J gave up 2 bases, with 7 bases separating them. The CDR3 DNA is TGTGCCAGCAGTTTAAAGGCTCCTGGAAACACCATATATTTT. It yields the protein CASSLKAPGNTIYF.

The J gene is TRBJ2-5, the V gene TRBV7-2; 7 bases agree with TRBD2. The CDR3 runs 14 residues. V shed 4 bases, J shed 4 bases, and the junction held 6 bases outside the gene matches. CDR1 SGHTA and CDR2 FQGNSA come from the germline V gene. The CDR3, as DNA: TGTGCCAGCAGCTCCGGACTAGTAGTAGAGACCCAGTACTTC. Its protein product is CASSSGLVVETQYF. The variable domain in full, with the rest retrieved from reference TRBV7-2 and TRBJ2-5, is GAGVSQSPSNKVTEKGKDVELRCDPISGHTALYWYRQSLGQGLEFLIYFQGNSAPDKSGLPSDRFSAERTGGSVSTLTIQRTQQEDSAVYLCASSSGLVVETQYFGPGTRLLVL.

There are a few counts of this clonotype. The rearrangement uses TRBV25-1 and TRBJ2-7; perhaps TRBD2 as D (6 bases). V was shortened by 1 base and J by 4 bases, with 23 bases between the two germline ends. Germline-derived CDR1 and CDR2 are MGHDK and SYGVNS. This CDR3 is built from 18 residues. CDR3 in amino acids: CASSEFTVADTTDYEQYF. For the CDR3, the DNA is TGTGCCAGCAGTGAATTTACGGTAGCGGATACCACCGATTACGAGCAGTACTTC.

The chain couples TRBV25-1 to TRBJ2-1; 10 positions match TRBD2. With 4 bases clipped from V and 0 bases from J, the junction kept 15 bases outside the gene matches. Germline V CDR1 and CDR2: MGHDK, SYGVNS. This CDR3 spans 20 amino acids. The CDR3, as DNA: TGTGCCAGCAGTGGTTTAGCGGGAGGCCTCGGAGGGAGCTCCTACAATGAGCAGTTCTTC. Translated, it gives CASSGLAGGLGGSSYNEQFF.

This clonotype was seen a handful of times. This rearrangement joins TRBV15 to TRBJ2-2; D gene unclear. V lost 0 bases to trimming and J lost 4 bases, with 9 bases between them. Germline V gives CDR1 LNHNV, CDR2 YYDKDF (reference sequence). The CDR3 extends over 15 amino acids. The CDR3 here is CATSRDSASTGELFF. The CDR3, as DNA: TGTGCCACCAGCAGAGATTCGGCTAGCACCGGGGAGCTGTTTTTT.

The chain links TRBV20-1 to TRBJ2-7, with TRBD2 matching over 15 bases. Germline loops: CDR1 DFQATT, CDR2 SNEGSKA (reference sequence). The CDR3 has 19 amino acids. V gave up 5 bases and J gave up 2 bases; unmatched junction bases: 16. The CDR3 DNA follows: TGCAGTGCTTTACATTTACCGGGACTAGCGGGAGGTGGGACCTACGAGCAGTACTTC. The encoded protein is CSALHLPGLAGGGTYEQYF.

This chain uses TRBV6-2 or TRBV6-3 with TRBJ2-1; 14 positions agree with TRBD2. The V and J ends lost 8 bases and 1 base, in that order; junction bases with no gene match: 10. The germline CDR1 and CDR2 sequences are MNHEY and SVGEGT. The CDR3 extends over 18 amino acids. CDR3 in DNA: TGTGCCAGCCCCTCCGGGACTAGCGGGAGTATGTCCTACAATGAGCAGTTCTTC. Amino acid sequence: CASPSGTSGSMSYNEQFF.